The 25 T cell receptor beta chains presented below share a single source sample, sequenced in a study of cytomegalovirus exposure and HLA in healthy donors. Vbeta (60) and Jbeta (13) primers were used in the PCR. Measured with immunoSEQ multiplex PCR; TCRdb has only the in-frame clones, and not every one. The sample has 100,000 to 150,000 clones; about 78% are singletons. Specimen: PBMCs. The receptor set was obtained from a human donor in good health.

This clone was recorded only once. The CDR3 nucleotides are TGTGCCAGCAGTCCCCACTTCTACGAGCAGTACTTC. Its translation: CASSPHFYEQYF. The genes are TRBV28 and TRBJ2-7; D ambiguous. V was clipped by 5 bases and J by 3 bases, with 8 bases between them. Per germline, CDR1 MDHEN and CDR2 SYDVKM. The CDR3 sequence is 12 residues long.

This clone was detected only once. Sequence at one end of the junction differs from germline and may be a read error. The chain joins TRBV19 to TRBJ1-5; 9 positions match TRBD1. CDR3 length equals 18 residues. Per the germline V gene, CDR1 is LNHDA and CDR2 is SQIVND (reference sequence). The CDR3 nucleotides are TGTGCCAGCAGTAAGGGGACAGGGCAATGGGTGGGCAATCAGCCCCAGCATTTT. It specifies CASSKGTGQWVGNQPQHF.

This clone was detected only once. V and J are TRBV28 and TRBJ2-7; 10 bases line up with TRBD1. The junction had 6 bases not matched to a gene; V was cut back by 6 bases and J by 4 bases. The CDR3 has 14 amino acids. In germline, CDR1 is MDHEN, CDR2 SYDVKM. The CDR3 region is CASRTGGRLYEQYF. CDR3 in DNA: TGTGCCAGCAGGACAGGGGGCAGGTTATACGAGCAGTACTTC.

This clone has just a few counts. This chain uses TRBV7-2 with TRBJ1-1; maybe TRBD1 (5 bases). The CDR3 is 16 residues long. The ends were cut back, 5 bases at V and 7 bases at J, with 23 bases in the middle. Per the germline V gene, CDR1 is SGHTA and CDR2 is FQGNSA. The CDR3 loop is CASSPRTVTGPGEAFF. The CDR3 coding sequence is TGTGCCAGCAGCCCCCGCACGGTTACAGGCCCCGGTGAAGCTTTCTTT.

This sequence joins TRBV9 and TRBJ2-1, with D unclear. Trimming removed 0 bases from V and 2 bases from J, with 9 bases in between. CDR1 and CDR2 (germline): SGDLS, YYNGEE. The CDR3 covers 15 residues. The CDR3 DNA reads as TGTGCCAGCAGCGTAGATGGCCCAACCTACAATGAGCAGTTCTTC. It translates to CASSVDGPTYNEQFF.

This clone was recorded once. This chain links TRBV6-1 with TRBJ1-4, with D perhaps TRBD1 (5 bases). V shed 3 bases and J shed 10 bases, with 12 bases lying between them. The CDR3 loop spans 13 amino acids. CDR1 and CDR2 from the germline V gene are MNHNS and SASEGT. CDR3 sequence reads: CASSDRTPGKLFF. CDR3 DNA sequence: TGTGCCAGCAGTGATAGGACACCTGGAAAACTGTTTTTT.

The chain employs TRBV27 and TRBJ2-7; D is possibly TRBD1 (6 bases). The CDR3 contains 13 residues. With 8 bases removed from V and 3 bases from J, the gap between germline ends came to 14 bases. In germline, CDR1 is MNHEY, CDR2 SMNVEV (reference sequence). The CDR3 bases are TGTGCCAGCTCCCGGGACAAGTTCTACGAGCAGTACTTC. It specifies CASSRDKFYEQYF.

This chain links TRBV10-3 with TRBJ2-3; 10 bases are a match to TRBD2. The CDR3 is 15 amino acids. V was clipped by 6 bases and J by 5 bases; unmatched bases: 8. In germline, CDR1 is ENHRY, CDR2 SYGVKD. CDR3 loop: CAIRQSSGSQDTQYF. DNA for the CDR3: TGTGCCATCAGACAATCTAGCGGGAGCCAAGATACGCAGTATTTT.

The gene calls are TRBV11-2 and TRBJ2-3; no reliable D call. V was trimmed by 2 bases and J by 0 bases, leaving 9 bases between them. The CDR3 is made up of 15 amino acids. CDR1 and CDR2 from the germline V gene are SGHAT and FQNNGV. CDR3 DNA sequence: TGTGCCAGCAGCTTATACTTACAGAGCACAGATACGCAGTATTTT. Translated: CASSLYLQSTDTQYF. The full variable domain, rest sourced from reference TRBV11-2 and TRBJ2-3, is EAGVAQSPRYKIIEKRQSVAFWCNPISGHATLYWYQQILGQGPKLLIQFQNNGVVDDSQLPKDRFSAERLKGVDSTLKIQPAKLEDSAVYLCASSLYLQSTDTQYFGPGTRLTVL.

The genes are TRBV5-6 and TRBJ1-2; D remains unclear. Trimming pared 0 bases from V and 4 bases from J, leaving 13 bases between. The CDR3 has 15 amino acids. Looked up from germline, CDR1 is SGHDT and CDR2 is YYEEEE. This chain's CDR3 is CASSLDLEGSYGYTF. The CDR3 coding sequence is TGTGCCAGCAGCTTGGATTTGGAGGGAAGCTATGGCTACACCTTC.

The CDR3, as DNA: TGTGCCAGCGGCCAGCAGGTGGGCACCGGGGAGCTGTTTTTT. Amino acids: CASGQQVGTGELFF. V usage is TRBV27 and J usage is TRBJ2-2; D unclear. This CDR3 contains 14 residues. V was cut by 8 bases and J by 4 bases, with 14 bases left in between. Germline CDR1 MNHEY, CDR2 SMNVEV (reference sequence).

The chain employs TRBV5-4 and TRBJ2-5; 10 bases match TRBD2. V shed 5 bases, J shed 2 bases, and the junction held 9 bases outside the gene matches. The V gene's germline CDR1 is SGHNT and CDR2 YYREEE (reference sequence). CDR3 size: 16 residues. The DNA of the CDR3 is TGTGCCAGCAGTCAGAGGTTAGCGGGGGGTCAAGAGACCCAGTACTTC. Its translation: CASSQRLAGGQETQYF.

This clone was recorded a few times. This chain joins TRBV9 and TRBJ2-3; 11 bases align to TRBD2. The germline CDR1 and CDR2 sequences are SGDLS and YYNGEE. This CDR3 has 16 residues. V lost 4 bases to trimming and J lost 6 bases; unmatched junction nucleotides: 10. CDR3 sequence (DNA): TGTGCCAGCAGCTTGGAGACTAGCGGGATTAGGGATACGCAGTATTTT. This translates into CASSLETSGIRDTQYF.

This clone has just one count. This CDR3 is CASRGTLANTEAFF. CDR3 DNA: TGTGCCAGTAGGGGGACATTGGCGAACACTGAAGCTTTCTTT. The chain joins TRBV19 to TRBJ1-1; possibly TRBD1 for D (6 bases). The germline gives CDR1 LNHDA, CDR2 SQIVND (reference sequence). This CDR3 region has 14 residues. The germline V and J ends were trimmed by 6 bases and 1 base, with 12 bases remaining between them.

V is TRBV13 and J is TRBJ2-1; D perhaps matches TRBD2 (6 bases). CDR3 length equals 15 residues. Trimming pared 4 bases from V and 1 base from J, leaving 11 bases between. Germline loops: CDR1 PRHDT, CDR2 FYEKMQ (reference sequence). The CDR3 DNA follows: TGTGCCAGCAGCTCTGTAGCGGCTTCCTACAATGAGCAGTTCTTC. Translation: CASSSVAASYNEQFF.

The gene calls are TRBV5-4 and TRBJ2-5; no clear D gene. CDR1 and CDR2 (germline): SGHNT, YYREEE (reference sequence). The ends were cut back, 0 bases at V and 1 base at J, with 7 bases in the middle. The CDR3 is 14 amino acids. CDR3 in DNA: TGTGCCAGCAGCTTGGGGAACAGCCAAGAGACCCAGTACTTC. It encodes CASSLGNSQETQYF.

The gene calls are TRBV30 and TRBJ1-3, with a tentative D call TRBD1 (6 bases). Germline CDR1 GTSNPN, CDR2 SVGIG (reference sequence). This CDR3 has 15 amino acids. The ends were cut back, 1 base at V and 3 bases at J, with 13 bases in the middle. Written as DNA, the CDR3 is TGTGCCTGGAGTGAGGGGGGGCGGGGTGGAAACACCATATATTTT. The encoded protein is CAWSEGGRGGNTIYF.

This chain links TRBV5-1 with TRBJ2-7, with 7 bases fitting TRBD1. V was clipped by 2 bases and J by 4 bases; unmatched bases: 3. From germline, CDR1 is SGHRS and CDR2 YFSETQ. The CDR3 is 13 amino acids. The CDR3 DNA is TGCGCCAGCAGCTTTGGCAGGGGGTACGAGCAGTACTTC. As protein: CASSFGRGYEQYF.

This clone is a singleton in its sample. The V call is TRBV7-2, the J call TRBJ2-2; perhaps TRBD2 as D (5 bases). V was pared by 5 bases and J by 7 bases, with 17 bases between. Germline V lookup: CDR1 SGHTA, CDR2 FQGNSA. The CDR3 spans 15 residues. Here the CDR3 DNA reads TGTGCCAGCAGCCGAACTAGGGCGAGTAACGGGGAGCTGTTTTTT. It yields the protein CASSRTRASNGELFF.

J is TRBJ1-6 and V is TRBV6-5; tentatively, D is TRBD1 (5 bases). V lost 0 bases and J 12 bases, leaving 6 bases between the germline ends. The CDR3 has 12 residues. Germline lookup yields CDR1 MNHEY and CDR2 SVGAGI. DNA of the CDR3: TGTGCCAGCAGTTACTCTAGGGGACCCCTCCACTTT. This encodes CASSYSRGPLHF.

The chain carries TRBV6-5 and TRBJ1-5; D is ambiguous. Trimming shortened V by 0 bases and J by 6 bases, and 9 bases separated the two germline ends. The CDR3 consists of 14 residues. The germline V gene encodes CDR1 MNHEY and CDR2 SVGAGI. The DNA of the CDR3 is TGTGCCAGCAGTTACTCGGGGAGCGGTCAGCCCCAGCATTTT. Its protein is CASSYSGSGQPQHF.

V and J are TRBV6-5 and TRBJ2-7; D might be TRBD1 (5 bases). The V end lost 2 bases, the J end lost 5 bases, and 13 bases lay between the germline ends. From germline, CDR1 is MNHEY and CDR2 SVGAGI. The CDR3 has 14 amino acids. In DNA, the CDR3 is TGTGCCAGCAGTTACCGGGCAGGGCCGGACGAGCAGTACTTC. Translating it yields CASSYRAGPDEQYF.

The chain links TRBV4-1 to TRBJ2-5; D possibly corresponds to TRBD2 (6 bases). The V end lost 0 bases, the J end lost 5 bases, and 19 bases lay between the germline ends. The CDR3 runs 17 residues. CDR1 is MGHRA and CDR2 is YSYEKL in the germline V gene. Written as DNA, the CDR3 is TGCGCCAGCAGCCAAGATTCGGGGACTCCCCGGGGTGAGACCCAGTACTTC. Amino acid sequence: CASSQDSGTPRGETQYF.

The chain links TRBV25-1 to TRBJ2-1; no clear D. Germline assignment: CDR1 MGHDK and CDR2 SYGVNS. The length of the CDR3 is 10 residues. Trimming cost V 5 bases and J 7 bases, with 3 bases left between them. The CDR3: CASSLNEQFF. The CDR3 nucleotides are TGTGCCAGCAGTTTAAATGAGCAGTTCTTC.

The chain recombines TRBV7-9 with TRBJ2-5; 8 nucleotides agree with TRBD1. Germline V CDR1 and CDR2: SEHNR, FQNEAQ (reference sequence). The CDR3 consists of 14 residues. V shed 3 bases, J shed 5 bases, and the junction held 5 bases outside the gene matches. This CDR3 reads CASSFPGGRETQYF. CDR3 nucleotide sequence: TGTGCCAGCAGCTTCCCAGGGGGCCGGGAGACCCAGTACTTC. Drawing the rest from reference TRBV7-9 and TRBJ2-5, the complete variable domain is DTGVSQNPRHKITKRGQNVTFRCDPISEHNRLYWYRQTLGQGPEFLTYFQNEAQLEKSRLLSDRFSAERPKGSFSTLEIQRTEQGDSAMYLCASSFPGGRETQYFGPGTRLLVL.